This T cell receptor beta chain was obtained from a study of cytomegalovirus exposure and HLA in healthy donors. Study conclusions and caveats: Highly shared sequence variants in one cluster were likely a sequencing artifact. Upon later analysis, HLA-associated TCR beta chains proved more clonally expanded than other, equally common chains. TCR beta sequences reportedly predicted most subjects' HLA-A and HLA-B alleles accurately. The study recorded some 160 TCR beta chains that were cytomegalovirus-associated.

A note on this clone: No antigen is known for it.

Germline-derived CDR1 and CDR2 are SNHLY and FYNNEI. Trimming cost V 6 bases and J 5 bases, with 7 bases left between them. This CDR3 comprises 11 residues. The PCR had 60 Vbeta and 13 Jbeta primers. Profiling relied on immunoSEQ multiplex PCR, and the TCRdb table lists in-frame clones only, not all of them. In the table there are around 200,000 clones, 75% to 85% of which are singletons. What was sequenced was PBMCs. This sequence originates from a girl aged 10-17 years in good health and CMV-seronegative. The chain recombines TRBV2 with TRBJ2-5, with D uncertain. CDR3 DNA sequence: TGTGCCAGCAGCCCCCGGGAGACCCAGTACTTC. This sequence encodes CASSPRETQYF.